Shown below are 20 T cell receptor beta chains from a single sample sequenced in a study of T cell clonotyping in hematopoietic cell transplantation. TCRdb keeps only in-frame clones here, not all; method: immunoSEQ multiplex PCR. The data show approximately 6,900 clones, approximately 90% seen once. The starting material was PBMCs, obtained 100 days after allogeneic stem cell transplant. The receptors originated from a young adult male patient who had an allogeneic stem cell transplant from a related donor, so the T cells may come from the graft donor. Some clones in this sample may be carry-over from other donors' samples.

The CDR3 region has the DNA TGTGCCAGCAGCAAAGTAGTGAACACTGAAGCTTTCTTT. Translating it yields CASSKVVNTEAFF. V and J are TRBV21-1 and TRBJ1-1. TRBV21-1 is termed a pseudogene. CDR3 length: 13 residues.

The rearrangement links TRBV29-1 to TRBJ2-7; unclear D gene. The CDR3 is 13 amino acids. Between the trimmed V and J ends, which lost 7 bases and 6 bases, there was a span of 19 bases. Germline loops: CDR1 SQVTM, CDR2 ANQGSEA. The CDR3 reads CSARRPSHCEQYV. Here the CDR3 DNA reads TGCAGCGCCCGACGGCCAAGTCACTGCGAGCAGTACGTC.

The V and J genes are TRBV4-3 and TRBJ2-2; a possible D gene is TRBD2 (6 bases). V was shortened by 3 bases and J by 4 bases, with 9 bases between the two germline ends. CDR3 length: 14 amino acids. The V gene's germline CDR1 is LGHNA and CDR2 YSLEER. CDR3 region: CASSHPEGTGELFF. The CDR3, as DNA: TGCGCCAGCAGCCACCCGGAGGGCACCGGGGAGCTGTTTTTT.

The chain links TRBV19 to TRBJ1-5, with 10 bases matching TRBD1. Germline V lookup: CDR1 LNHDA, CDR2 SQIVND (reference sequence). This CDR3 has 15 residues. Trimming at V came to 7 bases and at J to 4 bases, leaving 7 bases not matched to a gene. The CDR3 nucleotides read TGTGCCAGTATGGGAGGACAGGGGGGGAATCAGCCCCAGCATTTT. It encodes CASMGGQGGNQPQHF.

This clone was seen a few times. The chain employs TRBV11-2 and TRBJ1-2; perhaps TRBD1 as D (5 bases). Germline V gene data show CDR1 as SGHAT and CDR2 as FQNNGV. The ends were cut back, 3 bases at V and 5 bases at J, with 13 bases in the middle. The length of the CDR3 is 14 residues. The CDR3 DNA reads TGTGCCAGCAGCTTGGGGCATGAATCTTATGGCTACACCTTC. Protein product: CASSLGHESYGYTF.

The chain links TRBV7-2 to TRBJ1-2; 9 nucleotides line up with TRBD1. The length of the CDR3 is 14 residues. J lost 2 bases, V lost 5 bases, and 3 bases had no gene match. Germline CDR1 is SGHTA and CDR2 is FQGNSA. The CDR3 here is CASSAGTGNYGYTF. The CDR3 nucleotides are TGTGCCAGCAGCGCCGGGACAGGGAACTATGGCTACACCTTC.

This chain connects TRBV5-6 to TRBJ1-1; D uncertain. The CDR3 is 14 residues long. Germline V gene data show CDR1 as SGHDT and CDR2 as YYEEEE. V lost 0 bases and J lost 3, with 9 bases in between. CDR3 sequence reads: CASSLVRYDTEAFF. The CDR3, as DNA: TGTGCCAGCAGCTTGGTGAGGTACGACACTGAAGCTTTCTTT. Filled out from reference TRBV5-6 and TRBJ1-1, the complete variable domain reads DAGVTQSPTHLIKTRGQQVTLRCSPKSGHDTVSWYQQALGQGPQFIFQYYEEEERQRGNFPDRFSGHQFPNYSSELNVNALLLGDSALYLCASSLVRYDTEAFFGQGTRLTVV.

The V and J genes are TRBV7-9 and TRBJ2-2; a possible D gene is TRBD2 (5 bases). Trimming removed 5 bases from V and 2 bases from J, with 15 bases in between. Germline-derived CDR1 and CDR2 are SEHNR and FQNEAQ (reference sequence). The CDR3 covers 16 residues. CDR3 in amino acids: CASSPPRTGNTGELFF. The CDR3 DNA reads as TGTGCCAGCAGCCCACCCCGGACGGGAAACACCGGGGAGCTGTTTTTT.

The chain is built from TRBV2 and TRBJ1-4; 10 nucleotides agree with TRBD1. The CDR3 covers 13 residues. Germline values: CDR1 SNHLY, CDR2 FYNNEI. The V segment lost 7 bases and the J segment 9 bases; nucleotides outside the gene matches: 5. CDR3 nucleotide sequence: TGTGCCAGCACCTTGGACAGGGGGAAAAAACTGTTTTTT. Translating it yields CASTLDRGKKLFF.

The rearrangement uses TRBV10-2 and TRBJ1-3, with no clear D. Germline loops: CDR1 WSHSY, CDR2 SAAADI. Trimming removed 8 bases at V and 3 bases at J, with 8 bases between. The CDR3 extends over 12 amino acids. The CDR3 spells CASEGFGNTIYF. As DNA, the CDR3 is TGCGCCAGCGAGGGTTTTGGAAACACCATATATTTT.

The chain combines TRBV19 with TRBJ1-5, with no clear D. Germline CDR1 is LNHDA and CDR2 is SQIVND (reference sequence). V lost 0 bases to trimming and J lost 4 bases, with 13 bases between them. The CDR3 is made up of 16 amino acids. CDR3 sequence: CASSIDGQKLNQPQHF. The CDR3 DNA is TGTGCCAGTAGTATAGATGGGCAGAAGCTAAATCAGCCCCAGCATTTT.

The chain uses TRBV28 and TRBJ2-5; no clear D gene. CDR3 length: 13 amino acids. CDR1 and CDR2 (germline): MDHEN, SYDVKM. V lost 6 bases and J lost 5, with 13 bases in between. The CDR3 is CASSLPHRETQYF. As DNA, the CDR3 is TGTGCCAGCAGCCTCCCCCACCGGGAGACCCAGTACTTC.

The chain has TRBV10-2 and TRBJ2-1; D gene uncertain. The CDR3 spans 16 residues. The V gene's germline CDR1 is WSHSY and CDR2 SAAADI. V lost 6 bases and J 0 bases, leaving 15 bases between the germline ends. This chain's CDR3 is CASRRPTGSSYNEQFF. CDR3 bases: TGCGCCAGCAGACGTCCCACCGGCAGCTCCTACAATGAGCAGTTCTTC.

V is TRBV6-1 and J is TRBJ2-7; possibly TRBD2 for D (6 bases). V lost 8 bases to trimming and J lost 4 bases, with 15 bases between them. In germline, CDR1 is MNHNS, CDR2 SASEGT. This CDR3 region has 13 residues. The CDR3, as DNA: TGTGCCAGCGGGCAAGGGACTTTATACGAGCAGTACGTC. Its protein is CASGQGTLYEQYV.

The chain uses TRBV5-6 and TRBJ2-3, with D maybe TRBD2 (6 bases). The germline V and J ends were trimmed by 0 bases and 4 bases, with 9 bases remaining between them. This CDR3 is 14 amino acids long. Germline-derived CDR1 and CDR2 are SGHDT and YYEEEE. CDR3 protein: CASSLAGEADTQYF. DNA for the CDR3: TGTGCCAGCAGCTTGGCGGGAGAAGCAGATACGCAGTATTTT.

This chain uses TRBV30 with TRBJ1-1; D not resolved. V was shortened by 7 bases and J by 1 base, with 10 bases between the two germline ends. Per germline, CDR1 GTSNPN and CDR2 SVGIG (reference sequence). The CDR3 covers 12 residues. In nucleotides, the CDR3 is TGTGCCTACGGACCGACGAACACTGAAGCTTTCTTT. Protein: CAYGPTNTEAFF.

The rearrangement joins TRBV13 to TRBJ1-1; weak D call: TRBD1 (5 bases). The CDR3 runs 15 residues. With 1 base removed from V and 2 bases from J, the gap between germline ends came to 11 bases. From germline, CDR1 is PRHDT and CDR2 FYEKMQ (reference sequence). The CDR3 DNA sequence: TGTGCCAGCAGCTTAGAGGCGGGGCTAAACACTGAAGCTTTCTTT. It yields the protein CASSLEAGLNTEAFF.

This sequence joins TRBV30 and TRBJ1-1; tentative D call: TRBD1 (5 bases). From germline, CDR1 is GTSNPN and CDR2 SVGIG (reference sequence). The CDR3 covers 13 residues. V was clipped by 5 bases and J by 1 base, with 11 bases between them. This CDR3 is CAWEGLQNTEAFF. In DNA form, the CDR3 reads TGTGCCTGGGAGGGACTGCAGAACACTGAAGCTTTCTTT.

The rearrangement joins TRBV30 to TRBJ2-2, with D perhaps TRBD1 (5 bases). V dropped 2 bases and J dropped 3 bases, with 10 bases sitting between them. The CDR3 covers 14 residues. Germline V gene data show CDR1 as GTSNPN and CDR2 as SVGIG (reference sequence). The CDR3 reads CAWSLQVYTGELFF. The CDR3 region has the DNA TGTGCCTGGAGTCTACAGGTGTACACCGGGGAGCTGTTTTTT.

The rearrangement links TRBV4-1 to TRBJ1-1; 8 bases fit TRBD1. The length of the CDR3 is 13 residues. Germline CDR1 and CDR2: MGHRA and YSYEKL. Unmatched junction bases numbered 3, after V lost 2 bases and J lost 7 bases. The CDR3 DNA follows: TGCGCCAGCAGCCAACAGGACAGGGATGAAGCTTTCTTT. Protein sequence: CASSQQDRDEAFF.